This TCR beta chain was profiled in a study of Graves' ophthalmopathy and Graves' hyperthyroidism. V lost 1 base, J lost 9 bases, and 7 bases lay in between. This CDR3 is built from 11 residues. From germline, CDR1 is SGHDN and CDR2 FVKESK. Study-wide results and limits: With approximately 88% sensitivity and less than 83% specificity, a 13-signature model separated ophthalmopathy from stable hyperthyroidism.

The authors amplified TCR beta CDR3 regions, and they did so from RNA transcripts for repertoire sequencing. First-round RT-PCR employed HTBI primers, with a second-round multiplex PCR after it. TCRdb ran MiXCR on the multiplex PCR reads and lists one entry per CDR3 protein. The repertoire holds more than 150,000 distinct CDR3 sequences, with more than 30% as singletons. This clonotype has ten or more counts. The antigen remains undetermined. Excluded were patients with other autoimmune diseases, uncontrolled infections, pregnancy or lactation. The diagnosis combined clinical symptoms, thyroxine, TRAb, thyroid ultrasound and orbital computed tomography scans. It was from more than 9 ml of fresh peripheral blood that the PBMCs came.

This receptor was taken from a woman aged 40 to 50 with Graves' ophthalmopathy. The rearrangement uses TRBV14 and TRBJ2-7; D gene ambiguous. Sequencing was done on a sample of peripheral blood. The CDR3 region has the DNA TGTGCCAGCAGCCAAGGGGTTCCGCAGTACTTC. Translation: CASSQGVPQYF.